Presented here are 23 T cell receptor beta chains from one specimen sequenced in a study of T cell changes during pregnancy in multiple sclerosis. Libraries were prepared by immunoSEQ multiplex PCR; TCRdb keeps only in-frame clonotypes and omits some of them. The table includes over 65,000 clones, approximately 90% detected once. Specimen: peripheral blood, collected in the first trimester of pregnancy. These receptors came from a female donor in good health, enrolled as a control in a pregnancy study.

The rearrangement links TRBV28 to TRBJ1-1, with a weak D call TRBD1 (6 bases). Germline V gives CDR1 MDHEN, CDR2 SYDVKM. CDR3 length: 13 amino acids. The ends were cut back, 2 bases at V and 7 bases at J, with 11 bases in the middle. Here the CDR3 reads CASSLTGTFEAFF. In DNA form, the CDR3 reads TGTGCCAGCAGTTTAACCGGGACATTTGAAGCTTTCTTT.

The chain couples TRBV27 to TRBJ1-5; a weak D match, TRBD1 (5 bases). There are 15 residues in the CDR3. Trimming took off 0 bases at V and 4 bases at J, with 10 bases between the two ends. CDR1 and CDR2 (germline): MNHEY, SMNVEV (reference sequence). CDR3 nucleotide sequence: TGTGCCAGCAGTTTATCAGCTGGGGCGAATCAGCCCCAGCATTTT. Translation: CASSLSAGANQPQHF.

This chain connects TRBV18 to TRBJ2-6; no clear D. The CDR3 runs to 16 residues. V was shortened by 0 bases and J by 0 bases, with 6 bases between the two germline ends. Germline V gene sequence: CDR1 KGHSH, CDR2 LQKENI. The CDR3 spells CASSPPRSSGANVLTF. The CDR3 bases are TGTGCCAGCTCACCACCCCGCAGCTCTGGGGCCAACGTCCTGACTTTC.

The J gene is TRBJ2-1, the V gene TRBV6-6; 10 bases fit TRBD2. V lost 3 bases and J lost 8; bases outside the gene matches: 10. The germline V gene has CDR1 MNHNY and CDR2 SVGAGI (reference sequence). The CDR3 has 16 amino acids. As DNA, the CDR3 is TGTGCCAGCAGTTATAACGAAGGACTAGCGGTTTATGAGCAGTTCTTC. Its translation is CASSYNEGLAVYEQFF.

The genes are TRBV18 and TRBJ2-4, with a tentative D call TRBD1 (6 bases). V was clipped by 5 bases and J by 6 bases, with 17 bases between them. The germline V gene encodes CDR1 KGHSH and CDR2 LQKENI. This CDR3 contains 15 residues. CDR3 bases: TGTGCCAGCTCATCCCCCCTGCAGGGGCCAAACATTCAGTACTTC. Amino acid sequence: CASSSPLQGPNIQYF.

The DNA of the CDR3 is TGTGCCAGCAGCAATGACAGGGGCTTCGAAAAACTGTTTTTT. The encoded protein is CASSNDRGFEKLFF. The genes are TRBV11-1 and TRBJ1-4, with 8 nucleotides matching TRBD1. The trim removed 5 bases at V and 8 bases at J, leaving 7 bases unmatched. Germline values: CDR1 SGHAT, CDR2 FQDESV (reference sequence). The CDR3 sequence is 14 residues long.

The rearrangement uses TRBV9 and TRBJ2-3, with D perhaps TRBD2 (6 bases). The V end lost 0 bases, the J end lost 5 bases, and 13 bases lay between the germline ends. The CDR3 runs 15 residues. The V gene's germline CDR1 is SGDLS and CDR2 YYNGEE. DNA of the CDR3: TGTGCCAGCAGCGTAGAGGGGCGGGGTGGAGATACGCAGTATTTT. It translates to CASSVEGRGGDTQYF.

The sample holds one count of this clone. V usage is TRBV7-2 and J usage is TRBJ2-7; D might be TRBD2 (7 bases). Trimming took 1 base from V and 1 from J, leaving 20 bases between them. The CDR3 runs to 18 residues. Germline V gene data show CDR1 as SGHTA and CDR2 as FQGNSA. The DNA for the CDR3 is TGTGCCAGCAGCTTAGGGAGGTCCGGGGGAGGGGGGTCCTACGAGCAGTACTTC. This encodes CASSLGRSGGGGSYEQYF.

The gene calls are TRBV13 and TRBJ1-1, with D tentatively TRBD1 (5 bases). The V end was cut by 0 bases, the J end by 3 bases, with 11 bases between. The CDR3 spans 15 residues. The germline gives CDR1 PRHDT, CDR2 FYEKMQ (reference sequence). CDR3 loop: CASSLGDQGDTEAFF. The CDR3 DNA reads as TGTGCCAGCAGCTTAGGGGACCAAGGGGACACTGAAGCTTTCTTT.

The chain couples TRBV18 to TRBJ2-4; tentatively, D is TRBD2 (5 bases). The germline gives CDR1 KGHSH, CDR2 LQKENI. The V and J ends lost 1 base and 0 bases respectively, with 10 bases between them. CDR3 length: 16 amino acids. CDR3 in amino acids: CASSPHRTSAKNIQYF. As DNA, the CDR3 is TGTGCCAGCTCACCACATAGGACTTCAGCCAAAAACATTCAGTACTTC.

V gene TRBV29-1 combines with J gene TRBJ1-4; D is ambiguous. Per the germline V gene, CDR1 is SQVTM and CDR2 is ANQGSEA. V was trimmed by 4 bases and J by 5 bases, leaving 8 bases between them. The CDR3 consists of 12 residues. This chain's CDR3 is CSVVGQNEKLFF. DNA of the CDR3: TGCAGCGTTGTTGGGCAGAATGAAAAACTGTTTTTT.

The rearrangement uses TRBV4-3 and TRBJ1-1, with 10 bases that match TRBD1. The CDR3 is made up of 15 amino acids. Germline CDR1 reads LGHNA; CDR2 reads YSLEER. J lost 6 bases, V lost 4 bases, and 8 bases had no gene match. The chain's CDR3 is CASSREPDRGAEAFF. DNA for the CDR3: TGCGCCAGCAGCCGAGAACCGGACAGGGGGGCTGAAGCTTTCTTT.

This sequence joins TRBV4-3 and TRBJ2-6, with unresolved D. Per the germline V gene, CDR1 is LGHNA and CDR2 is YSLEER. Trimming took off 3 bases at V and 1 base at J, with 7 bases between the two ends. The length of the CDR3 is 15 residues. The CDR3 bases are TGCGCCAGCAGCCACCTGTTGTCTGGGGCCAACGTCCTGACTTTC. Protein sequence: CASSHLLSGANVLTF.

The chain has TRBV7-9 and TRBJ1-1, with 7 bases lining up with TRBD1. V shed 5 bases and J 6 bases; nucleotides not matched to a gene: 3. Per germline, CDR1 SEHNR and CDR2 FQNEAQ (reference sequence). The CDR3 runs to 12 residues. The DNA for the CDR3 is TGTGCCAGCAGCGACAGGGAAGCTGAAGCTTTCTTT. Protein product: CASSDREAEAFF. Together with reference TRBV7-9 and TRBJ1-1, the CDR3 gives the full variable domain: DTGVSQNPRHKITKRGQNVTFRCDPISEHNRLYWYRQTLGQGPEFLTYFQNEAQLEKSRLLSDRFSAERPKGSFSTLEIQRTEQGDSAMYLCASSDREAEAFFGQGTRLTVV.

The rearrangement uses TRBV5-6 and TRBJ1-6; D remains unclear. The CDR3 totals 13 residues. Germline-derived CDR1 and CDR2 are SGHDT and YYEEEE. V was shortened by 2 bases and J by 8 bases, with 8 bases between the two germline ends. The CDR3 loop is CASSFNPYSPLHF. The CDR3, as DNA: TGTGCCAGCAGCTTTAATCCCTATTCACCCCTCCACTTT.

This clone was seen more than once but under ten times. The chain joins TRBV19 to TRBJ1-6; D may be TRBD1 (5 bases). V lost 7 bases and J lost 5, with 12 bases in between. CDR1 is LNHDA and CDR2 is SQIVND in the germline V gene (reference sequence). The CDR3 contains 14 residues. CDR3 bases: TGTGCCAGTACATCGGGCAGGGATAATTCACCCCTCCACTTT. Residues: CASTSGRDNSPLHF.

The chain carries TRBV6-6 and TRBJ1-1; maybe TRBD1 (5 bases). The V gene's germline CDR1 is MNHNY and CDR2 SVGAGI (reference sequence). Trimming pared 2 bases from V and 3 bases from J, leaving 16 bases between. The CDR3 sequence is 16 residues long. CDR3 loop: CASSYGATVSDTEAFF. The CDR3 region has the DNA TGTGCCAGCAGTTACGGGGCGACAGTTTCTGACACTGAAGCTTTCTTT.

The chain joins TRBV6-1 to TRBJ2-6; the match to TRBD1 covers 7 bases. Germline V gene data show CDR1 as MNHNS and CDR2 as SASEGT. V lost 4 bases to trimming and J lost 0 bases; unmatched junction nucleotides: 6. The CDR3 spans 17 residues. The CDR3 spells CASSGPGQNSGANVLTF. DNA for the CDR3: TGTGCCAGCAGTGGCCCGGGACAGAACTCTGGGGCCAACGTCCTGACTTTC.

This chain links TRBV5-1 with TRBJ1-5; 8 bases align to TRBD1. V gave up 2 bases and J gave up 5 bases; unmatched junction bases: 3. The CDR3 runs to 14 residues. Germline V CDR1 and CDR2: SGHRS, YFSETQ. As DNA, the CDR3 is TGCGCCAGCAGCTTAACAGGGGGGGATCAGCCCCAGCATTTT. Amino acid sequence: CASSLTGGDQPQHF. Drawing the rest from reference TRBV5-1 and TRBJ1-5, the complete variable domain is KAGVTQTPRYLIKTRGQQVTLSCSPISGHRSVSWYQQTPGQGLQFLFEYFSETQRNKGNFPGRFSGRQFSNSRSEMNVSTLELGDSALYLCASSLTGGDQPQHFGDGTRLSIL.

The chain employs TRBV25-1 and TRBJ2-5; D possibly corresponds to TRBD2 (5 bases). The J call may not be correct, given that the DNA end is closer to TRBJ2-7. CDR3 length: 15 amino acids. Germline V gives CDR1 MGHDK, CDR2 SYGVNS. The DNA of the CDR3 is TGTGCCAGCAGTGAGGCGACGGAGGTGACCTACGAGCAGTACTTC. Translating gives CASSEATEVTYEQYF.

The chain is built from TRBV15 and TRBJ2-1; 8 nucleotides align to TRBD2. CDR3 length: 16 amino acids. Germline V gene data show CDR1 as LNHNV and CDR2 as YYDKDF (reference sequence). V lost 0 bases to trimming and J lost 9 bases; unmatched junction nucleotides: 10. CDR3 region: CATSRDLNGGASEQFF. Here the CDR3 DNA reads TGTGCCACCAGCAGAGATCTTAACGGGGGGGCCAGTGAGCAGTTCTTC.

V gene TRBV11-3 combines with J gene TRBJ2-1; TRBD2 matches at 8 bases. The V and J ends lost 6 bases and 3 bases, in that order; junction bases with no gene match: 10. The CDR3 has 16 amino acids. CDR1 and CDR2 from the germline V gene are SGHNT and YENEEA. CDR3 bases: TGTGCCAGCAGTTCCCCGGCCGGGGGGGACTACAATGAGCAGTTCTTC. It encodes CASSSPAGGDYNEQFF.

This rearrangement joins TRBV7-9 to TRBJ2-1, with 10 bases that match TRBD2. Germline loops: CDR1 SEHNR, CDR2 FQNEAQ (reference sequence). The V and J ends lost 3 bases and 6 bases, in that order; junction bases with no gene match: 5. The CDR3 consists of 15 residues. The CDR3 bases are TGTGCCAGCAGCTTCATTCGACTAGCGGGCAATGAGCAGTTCTTC. Translating gives CASSFIRLAGNEQFF.